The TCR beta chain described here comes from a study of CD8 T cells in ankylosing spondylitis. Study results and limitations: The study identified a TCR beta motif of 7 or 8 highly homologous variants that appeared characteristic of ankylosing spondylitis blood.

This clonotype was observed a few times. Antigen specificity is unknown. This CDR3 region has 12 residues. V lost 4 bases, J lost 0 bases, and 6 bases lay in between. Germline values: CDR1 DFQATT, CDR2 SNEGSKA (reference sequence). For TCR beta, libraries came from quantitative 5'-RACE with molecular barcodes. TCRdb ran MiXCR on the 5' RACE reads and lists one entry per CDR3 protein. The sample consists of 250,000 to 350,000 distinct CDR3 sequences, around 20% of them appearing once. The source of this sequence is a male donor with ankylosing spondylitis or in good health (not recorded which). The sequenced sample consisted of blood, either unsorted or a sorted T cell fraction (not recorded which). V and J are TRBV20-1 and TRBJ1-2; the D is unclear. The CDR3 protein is CSAKGSNYGYTF. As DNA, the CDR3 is TGCAGTGCTAAGGGTTCTAACTATGGCTACACCTTC.